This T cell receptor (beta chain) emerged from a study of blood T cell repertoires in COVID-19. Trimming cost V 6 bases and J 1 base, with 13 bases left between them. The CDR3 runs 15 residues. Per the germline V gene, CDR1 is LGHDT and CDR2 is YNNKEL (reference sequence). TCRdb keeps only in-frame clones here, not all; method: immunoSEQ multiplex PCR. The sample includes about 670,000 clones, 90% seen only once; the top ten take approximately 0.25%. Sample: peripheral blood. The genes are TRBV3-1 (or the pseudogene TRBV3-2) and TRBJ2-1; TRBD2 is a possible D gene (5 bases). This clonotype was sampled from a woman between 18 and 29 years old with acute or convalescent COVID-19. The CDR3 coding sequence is TGTGCCAGCAGTCCTTCAACGGGGTCCTACAATGAGCAGTTCTTC. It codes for CASSPSTGSYNEQFF.